This T cell receptor beta chain was obtained from a study of T cell repertoires in cytomegalovirus infection (dated by TCRdb to the late 2010s). Describing the broader study: Alongside well-studied HLA-B-restricted epitopes, the peptide stimulations were aimed at recently identified HLA-C-restricted CMV epitopes, whose presentation resists viral immunomodulation. Donor HLA type was relevant to the analysis, because carriage of CMV infection together with the matching HLA type was indicated by public TCR beta signatures. The research as a whole found: The ex vivo response was dominated by HLA-C-restricted CMV-specific TCR beta clonotypes, and the single most frequent clonotype in two of eight donors was supplied by these HLA-C-restricted clonotypes. Carriers of CMV infection plus the relevant HLA type were discriminated by the cumulative frequency of public TCR beta family members in the study cohort and in an independent approximately 400-donor cohort.

The sequencing machine was an Illumina HiSeq 1500. The public reads were reanalyzed by TCRdb: fastp trimming at Q25, MiXCR alignment, in-frame beta chains only. When rows share a CDR3 protein, they turn into one entry using the most common DNA and genes. This sample holds 200,000 to 250,000 distinct CDR3 sequences; about 40% were observed only once. The ten largest clones represent over 45% of the sample. This specimen's treatment or condition label, interpreted: in vitro stimulation with specific CMV peptide epitopes to enrich CMV-specific T cells. Only one count was recorded for this clonotype. Its antigen is currently not known. Base qualities are not provided; no much larger clone lies one nucleotide away. A single read constitutes weak evidence. Reading from cysteine to phenylalanine, the CDR3 counts 15 amino acids. CDR3 DNA is the only sequence kept; it has 45 bases, read in frame from the first base. V is reduced by 6 bases and J by 5 bases, leaving a spacing of 19 bases between them. Via the germline V gene, CDR1 is SGDLS and CDR2 YYNGEE.

The input for sequencing was CD8+ T cells from cultured PBMCs, taken from culture after CMV antigen stimulation. This clonotype was obtained from a human donor in good health (CMV status not recorded). Some clones in this sample may be carry-over from other donors' samples. This chain joins TRBV9 to TRBJ2-3; the D gene is perhaps TRBD2, on 5 matching bases. The bases read TGTGCCAGCACCGCCACGGGGAGAACGGGAGATACGCAGTATTTT. It translates as CASTATGRTGDTQYF.